This T cell receptor beta chain comes out of a study of blood T cells in healthy people across ages. Study as a whole: Roughly one uniquely barcoded beta molecule per two T cells was captured.

The table lists this clonotype with a few counts. What it recognizes is unknown. CDR3 size: 11 residues. V was clipped by 3 bases and J by 15 bases, with 15 bases between them. Germline loops: CDR1 DFQATT, CDR2 SNEGSKA (reference sequence). General study findings and limits: There was no known CMV status for donors, so expanded clonotype changes were possibly confounded. The fall in TCR beta diversity per million T cells was roughly linear with age. Aged donors had fewer naive CD4+ cells and lower diversity than long-lived donors.

Combining a sample-barcoded 5' primer with a J-beta primer mix, a second PCR ran for about 6 to 12 cycles. MiXCR, applied by TCRdb to the 5' RACE reads, yields one record per CDR3 protein. The sample contains hundreds of thousands of distinct CDR3 sequences, more than 55% of which appear only once. Sequencing was performed on blood. The chain recombines TRBV20-1 with TRBJ2-1; D is perhaps TRBD2 (5 bases). This sequence originates from a man aged 40-55 years in good health. The CDR3: CSAREARRWFF. The CDR3 nucleotides read TGCAGTGCTAGGGAGGCTAGGCGATGGTTCTTC.